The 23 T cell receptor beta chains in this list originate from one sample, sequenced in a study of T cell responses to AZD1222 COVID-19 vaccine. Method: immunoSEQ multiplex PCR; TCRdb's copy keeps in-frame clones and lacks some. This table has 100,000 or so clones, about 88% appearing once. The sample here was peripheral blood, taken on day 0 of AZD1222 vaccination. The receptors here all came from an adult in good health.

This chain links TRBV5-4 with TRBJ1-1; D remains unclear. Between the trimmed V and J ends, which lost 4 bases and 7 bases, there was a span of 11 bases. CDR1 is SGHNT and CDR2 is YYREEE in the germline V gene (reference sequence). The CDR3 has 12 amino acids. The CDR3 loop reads CASSPLGSEAFF. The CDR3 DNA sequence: TGTGCCAGCAGCCCCCTAGGGAGTGAAGCTTTCTTT.

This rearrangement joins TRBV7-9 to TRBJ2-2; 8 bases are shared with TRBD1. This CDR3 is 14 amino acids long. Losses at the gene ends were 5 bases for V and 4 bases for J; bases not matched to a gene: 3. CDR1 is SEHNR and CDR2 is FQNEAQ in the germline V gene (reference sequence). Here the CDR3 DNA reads TGTGCCAGCAGCAAGGACAGGGCCACCGGGGAGCTGTTTTTT. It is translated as CASSKDRATGELFF.

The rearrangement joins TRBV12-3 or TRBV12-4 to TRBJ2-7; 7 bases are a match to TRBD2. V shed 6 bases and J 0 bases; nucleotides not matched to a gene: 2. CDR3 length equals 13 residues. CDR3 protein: CASRAGSSYEQYF. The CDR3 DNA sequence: TGTGCCAGCAGAGCGGGGAGCTCCTACGAGCAGTACTTC.

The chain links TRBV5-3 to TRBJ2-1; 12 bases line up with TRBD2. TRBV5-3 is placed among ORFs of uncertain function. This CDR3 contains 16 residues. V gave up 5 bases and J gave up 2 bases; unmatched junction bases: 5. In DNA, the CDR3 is TGTGCCAGAAGTCTGACTAGCGGGGGAACCTACAATGAGCAGTTCTTC. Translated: CARSLTSGGTYNEQFF.

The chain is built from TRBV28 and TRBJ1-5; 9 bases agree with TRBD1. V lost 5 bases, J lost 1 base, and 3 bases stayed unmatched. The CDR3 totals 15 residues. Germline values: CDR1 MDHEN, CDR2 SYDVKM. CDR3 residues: CASSTGGLSNQPQHF. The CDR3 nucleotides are TGTGCCAGCAGTACAGGGGGCCTAAGCAATCAGCCCCAGCATTTT.

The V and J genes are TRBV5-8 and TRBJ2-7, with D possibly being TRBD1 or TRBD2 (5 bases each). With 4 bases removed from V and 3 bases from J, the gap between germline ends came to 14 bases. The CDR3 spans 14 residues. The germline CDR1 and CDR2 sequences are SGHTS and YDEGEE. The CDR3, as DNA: TGTGCCAGCAGCACTGGGACGGGGAGCTACGAGCAGTACTTC. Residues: CASSTGTGSYEQYF.

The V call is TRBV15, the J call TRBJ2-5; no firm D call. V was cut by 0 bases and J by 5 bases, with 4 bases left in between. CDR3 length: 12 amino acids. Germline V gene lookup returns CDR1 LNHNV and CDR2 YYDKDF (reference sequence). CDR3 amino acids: CATSRESETQYF. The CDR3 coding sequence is TGTGCCACCAGCAGAGAAAGCGAGACCCAGTACTTC. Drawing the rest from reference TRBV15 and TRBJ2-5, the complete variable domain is DAMVIQNPRYQVTQFGKPVTLSCSQTLNHNVMYWYQQKSSQAPKLLFHYYDKDFNNEADTPDNFQSRRPNTSFCFLDIRSPGLGDTAMYLCATSRESETQYFGPGTRLLVL.

The CDR3 region has the DNA TGTGCCAGCAGTCGAGAGGGGCCGGGTCGGACAGATACGCAGTATTTT. The encoded protein is CASSREGPGRTDTQYF. V is TRBV28 and J is TRBJ2-3; TRBD1 or TRBD2 may be the D gene (5 bases each). The V end was cut by 5 bases, the J end by 3 bases, with 18 bases between. Germline V gives CDR1 MDHEN, CDR2 SYDVKM. This CDR3 region has 16 residues.

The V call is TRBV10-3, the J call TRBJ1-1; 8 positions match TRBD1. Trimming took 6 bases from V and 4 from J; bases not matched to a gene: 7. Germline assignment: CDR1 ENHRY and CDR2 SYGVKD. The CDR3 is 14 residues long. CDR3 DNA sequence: TGTGCCATCAGCGCTGGACAGGGAGGCACTGAAGCTTTCTTT. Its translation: CAISAGQGGTEAFF.

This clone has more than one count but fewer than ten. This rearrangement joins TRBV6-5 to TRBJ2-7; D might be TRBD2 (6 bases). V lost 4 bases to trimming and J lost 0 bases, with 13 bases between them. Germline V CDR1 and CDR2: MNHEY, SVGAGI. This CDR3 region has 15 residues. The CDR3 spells CASSSPTRSSYEQYF. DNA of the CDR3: TGTGCCAGCAGTTCCCCGACTAGGAGCTCCTACGAGCAGTACTTC.

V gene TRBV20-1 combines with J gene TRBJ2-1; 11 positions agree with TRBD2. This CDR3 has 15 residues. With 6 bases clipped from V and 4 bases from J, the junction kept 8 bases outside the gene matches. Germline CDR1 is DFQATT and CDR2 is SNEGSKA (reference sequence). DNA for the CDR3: TGCAGTGCGAGTAGCGGGGGGGCACATTACAATGAGCAGTTCTTC. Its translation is CSASSGGAHYNEQFF.

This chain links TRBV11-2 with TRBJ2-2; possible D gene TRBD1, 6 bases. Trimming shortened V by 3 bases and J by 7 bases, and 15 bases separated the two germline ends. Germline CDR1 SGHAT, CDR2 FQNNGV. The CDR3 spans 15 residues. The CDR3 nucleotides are TGTGCCAGCAGCTTTAGAGGGGGAAATAGCGGGGAGCTGTTTTTT. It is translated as CASSFRGGNSGELFF.

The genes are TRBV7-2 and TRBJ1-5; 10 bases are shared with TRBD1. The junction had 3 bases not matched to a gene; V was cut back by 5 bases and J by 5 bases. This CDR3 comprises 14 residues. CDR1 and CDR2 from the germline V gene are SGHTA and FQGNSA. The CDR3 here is CASSTTGGDQPQHF. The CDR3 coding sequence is TGTGCCAGCAGCACGACAGGGGGCGATCAGCCCCAGCATTTT.

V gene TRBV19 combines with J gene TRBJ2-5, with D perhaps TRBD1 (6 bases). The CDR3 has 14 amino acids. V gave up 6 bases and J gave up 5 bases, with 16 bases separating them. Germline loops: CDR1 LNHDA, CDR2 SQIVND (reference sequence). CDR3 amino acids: CASSLGQLRETQYF. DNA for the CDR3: TGTGCCAGTAGCCTCGGACAGCTCCGGGAGACCCAGTACTTC.

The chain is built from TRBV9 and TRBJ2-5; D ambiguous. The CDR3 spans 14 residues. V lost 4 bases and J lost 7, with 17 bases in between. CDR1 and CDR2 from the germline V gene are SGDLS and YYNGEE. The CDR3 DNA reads TGTGCCAGCAGCCCCGACCAGGAGATTGGGACCCAGTACTTC. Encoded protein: CASSPDQEIGTQYF.

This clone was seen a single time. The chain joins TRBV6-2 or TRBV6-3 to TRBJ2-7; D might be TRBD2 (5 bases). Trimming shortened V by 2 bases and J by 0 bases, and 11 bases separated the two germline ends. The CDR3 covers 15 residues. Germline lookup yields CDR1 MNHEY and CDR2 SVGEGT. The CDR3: CASSYRGKVSYEQYF. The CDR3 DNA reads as TGTGCCAGCAGTTACCGGGGAAAGGTCTCCTACGAGCAGTACTTC.

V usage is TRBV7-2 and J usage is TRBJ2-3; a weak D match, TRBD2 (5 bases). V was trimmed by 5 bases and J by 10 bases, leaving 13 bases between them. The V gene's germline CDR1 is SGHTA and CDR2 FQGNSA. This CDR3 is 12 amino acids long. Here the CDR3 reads CASSPGLPPQYF. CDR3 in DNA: TGTGCCAGCAGCCCAGGACTCCCTCCGCAGTATTTT.

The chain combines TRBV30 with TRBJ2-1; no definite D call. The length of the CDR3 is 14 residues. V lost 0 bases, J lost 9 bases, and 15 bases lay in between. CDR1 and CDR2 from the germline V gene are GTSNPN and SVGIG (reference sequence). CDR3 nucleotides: TGTGCCTGGAGTGTACTGGACGGCCGATCTGAGCAGTTCTTC. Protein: CAWSVLDGRSEQFF. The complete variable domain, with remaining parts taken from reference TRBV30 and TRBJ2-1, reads SQTIHQWPATLVQPVGSPLSLECTVEGTSNPNLYWYRQAAGRGLQLLFYSVGIGQISSEVPQNLSASRPQDRQFILSSKKLLLSDSGFYLCAWSVLDGRSEQFFGPGTRLTVL.

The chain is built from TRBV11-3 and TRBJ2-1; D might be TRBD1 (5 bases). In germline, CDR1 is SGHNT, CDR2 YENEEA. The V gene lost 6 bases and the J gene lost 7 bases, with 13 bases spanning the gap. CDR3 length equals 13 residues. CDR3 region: CASRGPAGNEQFF. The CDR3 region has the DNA TGTGCCAGCAGGGGCCCGGCAGGGAATGAGCAGTTCTTC.

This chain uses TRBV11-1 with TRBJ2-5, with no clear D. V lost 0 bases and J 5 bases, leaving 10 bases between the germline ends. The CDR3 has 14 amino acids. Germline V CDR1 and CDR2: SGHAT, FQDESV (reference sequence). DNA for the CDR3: TGTGCCAGCAGCTTAGCTGCAATGGCGGAGACCCAGTACTTC. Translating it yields CASSLAAMAETQYF.

CDR3 in DNA: TGTGCCAGCAGCCAAGATAGGACAGGGCTGCGGATGAACACTGAAGCTTTCTTT. This translates into CASSQDRTGLRMNTEAFF. The chain recombines TRBV14 with TRBJ1-1, with 8 bases that match TRBD1. The ends lost 0 bases at V and 0 bases at J; junction bases unmatched: 9. This CDR3 is 18 amino acids long. Germline V gene data show CDR1 as SGHDN and CDR2 as FVKESK.

The CDR3 region is CASSLDSSSETQYF. CDR3 nucleotides: TGTGCCAGCAGCTTAGACTCTAGCTCAGAGACCCAGTACTTC. V is TRBV7-2 and J is TRBJ2-5, with D perhaps matching TRBD2 (5 bases). Trimming took off 1 base at V and 4 bases at J, with 10 bases between the two ends. This CDR3 comprises 14 residues. The germline V gene has CDR1 SGHTA and CDR2 FQGNSA.

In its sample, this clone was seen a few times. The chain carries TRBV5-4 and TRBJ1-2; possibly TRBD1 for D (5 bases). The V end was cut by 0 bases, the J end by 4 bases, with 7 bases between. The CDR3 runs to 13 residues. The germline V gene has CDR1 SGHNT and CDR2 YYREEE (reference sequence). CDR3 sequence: CASSLAGGYGYTF. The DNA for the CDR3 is TGTGCCAGCAGCTTGGCTGGGGGCTATGGCTACACCTTC. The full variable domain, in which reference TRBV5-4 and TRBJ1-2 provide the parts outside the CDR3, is ETGVTQSPTHLIKTRGQQVTLRCSSQSGHNTVSWYQQALGQGPQFIFQYYREEENGRGNFPPRFSGLQFPNYSSELNVNALELDDSALYLCASSLAGGYGYTFGSGTRLTVV.